The rows below give T cell receptor beta chains drawn from one sample of a study of blood T cell repertoires in COVID-19. Data came from immunoSEQ multiplex PCR; TCRdb stores just in-frame clones and leaves some out. The data contain roughly 500,000 clones, 70% to 90% of them singletons. Sequencing used peripheral blood. All receptors derive from a human donor in a cohort sampled during active COVID-19. Each CDR3 is given with its conserved first and last residue. Each record gives: D gene, J gene, clone size, V gene, CDR3 protein, CDR3 DNA. The D gene is left open where the match is weak. A clone size is listed for some rows: how often the clone was seen (once, few, many), or a class if it is expanded.

D: TRBD2; J: TRBJ2-3; size: .; V: TRBV6-2/TRBV6-3; CDR3: CAITPGTISTDTQYF; DNA: TGTGCCATCACCCCCGGGACTATTAGCACAGATACGCAGTATTTT
D: TRBD1; J: TRBJ2-7; size: .; V: TRBV5-4; CDR3: CASSRWDRDPLDF; DNA: TGTGCCAGCAGCCGCTGGGACAGGGACCCCTTAGACTTC
D: .; J: TRBJ2-1; size: .; V: TRBV7-3; CDR3: CASSFPGAYNEQFF; DNA: TGTGCCAGCAGCTTCCCGGGAGCCTACAATGAGCAGTTCTTC
D: .; J: TRBJ1-5; size: few; V: TRBV7-2; CDR3: CASSLTRAGNQPQHF; DNA: TGTGCCAGCAGCTTGACCAGGGCGGGCAATCAGCCCCAGCATTTT
D: TRBD1; J: TRBJ1-2; size: .; V: TRBV19; CDR3: CASSKGTGGNYGYTF; DNA: TGTGCCAGTAGTAAAGGGACAGGGGGAAACTATGGCTACACCTTC
D: TRBD1; J: TRBJ1-2; size: .; V: TRBV29-1; CDR3: CSVLTGVNYGYTF; DNA: TGCAGCGTACTGACAGGGGTCAACTATGGCTACACCTTC
D: .; J: TRBJ2-5; size: .; V: TRBV5-4; CDR3: CASSLEGRGFQETQYF; DNA: TGTGCCAGCAGCTTGGAGGGGCGGGGCTTCCAAGAGACCCAGTACTTC
D: TRBD1; J: TRBJ1-5; size: .; V: TRBV7-9; CDR3: CASSSEGAPNQPQHF; DNA: TGTGCCAGCAGTTCCGAGGGGGCCCCCAATCAGCCCCAGCATTTT
D: .; J: TRBJ2-1; size: .; V: TRBV7-2; CDR3: CASSLAGEYNEQFF; DNA: TGTGCCAGCAGCTTAGCGGGAGAGTACAATGAGCAGTTCTTC
D: .; J: TRBJ1-5; size: .; V: TRBV11-2; CDR3: CASSLFQGPNQPQHF; DNA: TGTGCCAGCAGCTTATTTCAGGGCCCCAATCAGCCCCAGCATTTT
D: .; J: TRBJ2-6; size: .; V: TRBV3-1/TRBV3-2; CDR3: CASSRVGGGSGANVLTF; DNA: TGTGCCAGCAGCCGGGTAGGGGGGGGCTCTGGGGCCAACGTCCTGACTTTC
D: TRBD1; J: TRBJ1-1; size: .; V: TRBV28; CDR3: CASGPSGTGNTEAFF; DNA: TGTGCCAGCGGTCCGTCCGGGACAGGGAATACTGAAGCTTTCTTT
D: TRBD2; J: TRBJ2-7; size: .; V: TRBV6-5; CDR3: CASSPREGAYEQYF; DNA: TGTGCCAGCAGTCCCCGGGAGGGGGCCTACGAGCAGTACTTC
D: .; J: TRBJ2-2; size: .; V: TRBV11-3; CDR3: CASSSSRGELFF; DNA: TGTGCCAGCAGCTCCTCCCGCGGGGAGCTGTTTTTT
D: .; J: TRBJ1-2; size: .; V: TRBV7-9; CDR3: CASSIDSQIYTF; DNA: TGTGCCAGCAGCATCGACTCGCAGATCTACACCTTC
D: TRBD1; J: TRBJ2-5; size: .; V: TRBV27; CDR3: CASSKGQVQETQYF; DNA: TGTGCCAGCAGCAAGGGACAGGTCCAAGAGACCCAGTACTTC
D: .; J: TRBJ1-1; size: .; V: TRBV11-3; CDR3: CASTPKVSGTEAFF; DNA: TGTGCCAGCACCCCCAAAGTTAGTGGCACTGAAGCTTTCTTT
D: TRBD2; J: TRBJ2-2; size: once; V: TRBV30; CDR3: CAWSVLAGGNTGELFF; DNA: TGTGCCTGGAGTGTTCTAGCGGGAGGAAACACCGGGGAGCTGTTTTTT
D: TRBD1; J: TRBJ1-5; size: once; V: TRBV7-2; CDR3: CASSLGTGGVQPQHF; DNA: TGTGCCAGCAGCTTAGGGACAGGAGGTGTTCAGCCCCAGCATTTT
D: TRBD1; J: TRBJ2-7; size: .; V: TRBV3-1/TRBV3-2; CDR3: CASSQGDRGNYEQYF; DNA: TGTGCCAGCAGCCAAGGAGACAGGGGGAACTACGAGCAGTACTTC
D: TRBD2; J: TRBJ2-7; size: once; V: TRBV11-2; CDR3: CASSLSTSGIFNRGEQYF; DNA: TGTGCCAGCAGCTTAAGTACTAGCGGGATCTTCAATCGTGGCGAGCAGTACTTC
D: .; J: TRBJ2-7; size: .; V: TRBV7-9; CDR3: CASSLSQGGGYEQYF; DNA: TGTGCCAGCAGCTTATCTCAGGGAGGTGGCTACGAGCAGTACTTC
D: TRBD1; J: TRBJ1-3; size: .; V: TRBV10-3; CDR3: CAISNRGPAGNTIYF; DNA: TGTGCCATCAGTAACAGGGGTCCAGCTGGAAACACCATATATTTT
D: .; J: TRBJ2-1; size: .; V: TRBV6-5; CDR3: CASSPRAASYNEQFF; DNA: TGTGCCAGCAGCCCCCGTGCGGCCTCCTACAATGAGCAGTTCTTC
D: .; J: TRBJ1-5; size: .; V: TRBV18; CDR3: CASSPGRAGNQPQHF; DNA: TGTGCCAGCTCACCCGGGAGGGCTGGCAATCAGCCCCAGCATTTT
D: TRBD1; J: TRBJ2-7; size: .; V: TRBV7-3; CDR3: CASSPGGEQYF; DNA: TGTGCCAGCAGCCCAGGGGGCGAGCAGTACTTC
D: .; J: TRBJ1-3; size: .; V: TRBV28; CDR3: CASSPAGQSINTIYF; DNA: TGTGCCAGCAGTCCGGCCGGACAGAGTATAAACACCATATATTTT
D: TRBD1; J: TRBJ1-5; size: .; V: TRBV2; CDR3: CASSRGDSVSDTSNQPQHF; DNA: TGTGCCAGCAGTAGGGGGGACAGCGTCTCAGACACAAGCAATCAGCCCCAGCATTTT
D: .; J: TRBJ1-1; size: .; V: TRBV7-8; CDR3: CASSPRRGATEAFF; DNA: TGTGCCAGCAGCCCGAGGCGGGGAGCCACTGAAGCTTTCTTT
D: TRBD1; J: TRBJ2-7; size: .; V: TRBV4-3; CDR3: CASSQEGGESSYEQYF; DNA: TGCGCCAGCAGCCAAGAAGGGGGCGAGAGCTCCTACGAGCAGTACTTC
D: TRBD2; J: TRBJ2-7; size: .; V: TRBV9; CDR3: CASSVAGGGSYEQYF; DNA: TGTGCCAGCAGCGTAGCGGGAGGGGGTTCCTACGAGCAGTACTTC
D: TRBD2; J: TRBJ2-3; size: .; V: TRBV11-3; CDR3: CASSPGGTSGTTQYF; DNA: TGTGCCAGCAGCCCAGGAGGGACTAGCGGGACTACGCAGTATTTT
D: TRBD1; J: TRBJ1-1; size: .; V: TRBV10-3; CDR3: CAISESGQPLNTEAFF; DNA: TGTGCCATCAGTGAGTCGGGACAGCCCCTGAACACTGAAGCTTTCTTT
D: TRBD2; J: TRBJ2-7; size: .; V: TRBV29-1; CDR3: CSGTSGALEQYF; DNA: TGCAGCGGGACTAGCGGAGCCCTCGAGCAGTACTTC
D: .; J: TRBJ2-7; size: .; V: TRBV12-3/TRBV12-4; CDR3: CASSFGQAYEQYF; DNA: TGTGCCAGCAGTTTTGGGCAGGCCTACGAGCAGTACTTC
D: TRBD1; J: TRBJ2-7; size: .; V: TRBV5-1; CDR3: CASSLLQGNGEQYF; DNA: TGCGCCAGCAGCCTCCTACAGGGGAACGGCGAGCAGTACTTC
D: TRBD2; J: TRBJ2-5; size: .; V: TRBV24-1; CDR3: CATSQSGIRETQYF; DNA: TGTGCCACCAGTCAGAGCGGGATAAGAGAGACCCAGTACTTC
D: .; J: TRBJ1-5; size: .; V: TRBV6-6; CDR3: CASTGADSNQPQHF; DNA: TGTGCCAGCACAGGGGCAGATAGCAATCAGCCCCAGCATTTT